These 11 T cell receptor beta chains originate from one sample sequenced in a study of T cell responses to AZD1222 COVID-19 vaccine. Sequencing was performed with immunoSEQ multiplex PCR; in TCRdb, only in-frame clones are kept and a portion is missing. The table lists 85,000 to 100,000 clones, 80% to 95% of them singletons. The sequencing here drew on peripheral blood, taken 28 days after the second AZD1222 dose. The receptor source for this set is an adult who received the AZD1222 COVID-19 vaccine.

The genes are TRBV25-1 and TRBJ2-1; D may be TRBD2 (5 bases). Trimming cost V 4 bases and J 7 bases, with 11 bases left between them. This CDR3 has 13 amino acids. The germline gives CDR1 MGHDK, CDR2 SYGVNS. CDR3 DNA sequence: TGTGCCAGCAGTGGGTTTGGAGGAAATGAGCAGTTCTTC. It translates to CASSGFGGNEQFF.

V usage is TRBV11-2 and J usage is TRBJ2-2; the match to TRBD1 covers 8 bases. Germline CDR1 reads SGHAT; CDR2 reads FQNNGV. V shed 4 bases, J shed 8 bases, and the junction held 9 bases outside the gene matches. The length of the CDR3 is 15 residues. The CDR3 DNA reads as TGTGCCAGCAGCTCTCCCGGGACAGGAAGGGGGGAGCTGTTTTTT. It codes for CASSSPGTGRGELFF.

The rearrangement joins TRBV5-1 to TRBJ2-2; the D call may be TRBD1 or TRBD2 (5 bases each). Germline lookup yields CDR1 SGHRS and CDR2 YFSETQ. This CDR3 is 15 amino acids long. Trimming shortened V by 2 bases and J by 5 bases, and 13 bases separated the two germline ends. The CDR3 bases are TGCGCCAGCAGCTTAGGGACCTACCTGACCGGGGAGCTGTTTTTT. Its translation: CASSLGTYLTGELFF.

The chain is built from TRBV5-1 and TRBJ2-5; TRBD1 aligns across 7 bases. With 1 base clipped from V and 4 bases from J, the junction kept 16 bases outside the gene matches. The CDR3 loop spans 18 amino acids. CDR1 SGHRS and CDR2 YFSETQ come from the germline V gene. In nucleotides, the CDR3 is TGCGCCAGCAGCTTGTTCCCCTCTCAGGGGGTTTTAGGAGAGACCCAGTACTTC. Translated: CASSLFPSQGVLGETQYF.

The chain joins TRBV7-9 to TRBJ1-1, with 7 positions matching TRBD1. CDR1 is SEHNR, CDR2 FQNEAQ, per germline (reference sequence). The junction had 3 bases not matched to a gene; V was cut back by 4 bases and J by 1 base. The CDR3 length is 14 residues. The CDR3 DNA sequence: TGTGCCAGCAGCTCCGGGACAGCGAACACTGAAGCTTTCTTT. Translated: CASSSGTANTEAFF.

The V and J genes are TRBV5-1 and TRBJ2-1; 11 bases match TRBD2. Germline CDR1 is SGHRS and CDR2 is YFSETQ. The V and J ends lost 0 bases and 6 bases, in that order; junction bases with no gene match: 2. CDR3 length: 15 amino acids. As DNA, the CDR3 is TGCGCCAGCAGCTTGGAGGGACTAGCGGCCAATGAGCAGTTCTTC. This gives the protein CASSLEGLAANEQFF. The whole variable domain, remainder taken from reference TRBV5-1 and TRBJ2-1, is KAGVTQTPRYLIKTRGQQVTLSCSPISGHRSVSWYQQTPGQGLQFLFEYFSETQRNKGNFPGRFSGRQFSNSRSEMNVSTLELGDSALYLCASSLEGLAANEQFFGPGTRLTVL.

The rearrangement joins TRBV18 to TRBJ2-5; perhaps D is TRBD1 or TRBD2 (5 bases each). The CDR3 sequence is 15 residues long. The germline V and J ends were trimmed by 1 base and 1 base, with 10 bases remaining between them. Germline V gene sequence: CDR1 KGHSH, CDR2 LQKENI. The CDR3 loop is CASSPRVGGQETQYF. The CDR3 DNA reads as TGTGCCAGCTCACCACGGGTTGGGGGCCAAGAGACCCAGTACTTC. The full variable domain, its missing parts supplied by reference TRBV18 and TRBJ2-5, is NAGVMQNPRHLVRRRGQEARLRCSPMKGHSHVYWYRQLPEEGLKFMVYLQKENIIDESGMPKERFSAEFPKEGPSILRIQQVVRGDSAAYFCASSPRVGGQETQYFGPGTRLLVL.

This clone occurred once. The chain combines TRBV2 with TRBJ1-5; D is undetermined. Trimming pared 7 bases from V and 5 bases from J, leaving 12 bases between. Germline V CDR1 and CDR2: SNHLY, FYNNEI. This CDR3 is 13 amino acids long. The CDR3, as DNA: TGTGCCAGCACGTTAGAAGGGCATCAGCCCCAGCATTTT. It is translated as CASTLEGHQPQHF. Drawing the rest from reference TRBV2 and TRBJ1-5, the complete variable domain is EPEVTQTPSHQVTQMGQEVILRCVPISNHLYFYWYRQILGQKVEFLVSFYNNEISEKSEIFDDQFSVERPDGSNFTLKIRSTKLEDSAMYFCASTLEGHQPQHFGDGTRLSIL.

V gene TRBV6-5 combines with J gene TRBJ1-2; D not certain. Trimming took off 2 bases at V and 5 bases at J, with 18 bases between the two ends. The CDR3 length is 16 residues. The V gene's germline CDR1 is MNHEY and CDR2 SVGAGI. The CDR3 protein is CASSYSVGRGGYGYTF. The CDR3 DNA reads TGTGCCAGCAGTTACAGTGTAGGGCGGGGAGGGTATGGCTACACCTTC.

V gene TRBV28 combines with J gene TRBJ1-1; D is unclear. The germline V and J ends were trimmed by 3 bases and 4 bases, with 15 bases remaining between them. This CDR3 is 15 amino acids long. Germline-derived CDR1 and CDR2 are MDHEN and SYDVKM. The DNA of the CDR3 is TGTGCCAGCAGTTTCGTCACTGGGCCGATCACTGAAGCTTTCTTT. It translates to CASSFVTGPITEAFF.

The chain links TRBV21-1 to TRBJ2-4; the D call TRBD2 from the table was never checked on the DNA. TRBV21-1 is a pseudogene segment. The CDR3 loop spans 18 amino acids. CDR3 nucleotide sequence: TGTGCCAGCATATCAGCGGGACAACTATTACTAGCCAAAAACATTCAGTACTTC. Its protein is CASISAGQLLLAKNIQYF.